This T cell receptor (beta chain) came from a study of blood T cell repertoires in COVID-19. Recovery among Cohort 3 donors was established by two negative PCRs, clearance, or symptom resolution. CDR3 length: 16 residues. The V end was cut by 1 base, the J end by 2 bases, with 13 bases between. Source study methods: From reference gene primer amplification, estimates of nucleated cell counts were derived. TCRdb's table, derived via immunoSEQ multiplex PCR, lists solely in-frame clones and lacks some. V, J and clone size are taken as reported in that table, and D and trimming were inferred from the DNA itself. The sample contains some 310,000 clones, about 90% of which appear only once.

The sequenced sample was PBMCs or T cells enriched from blood (not recorded which). The TCR was taken from a woman aged 25 to 45 who had recovered from COVID-19. The V call is TRBV5-3, the J call TRBJ2-1; maybe TRBD2 (5 bases). TRBV5-3 is treated as an ORF (open reading frame) with a function not yet certain. Here the CDR3 DNA reads TGTGCCAGAAGCTTGAGGGATCTCGGGACCTACAATGAGCAGTTCTTC. Amino acid sequence: CARSLRDLGTYNEQFF.